This T cell receptor (beta chain) was captured by sequencing in a study of T cells in Graves' hyperthyroidism and ophthalmopathy. TCR beta CDR3 sequences were amplified from RNA transcripts. RT-PCR in the first round (using the HTBI primer set) targeted the TCR CDR3. MiXCR, run by TCRdb on the multiplex PCR reads, gives a single entry per CDR3 protein. The repertoire holds under 400,000 distinct CDR3 sequences, about 15% seen once, with around 35% in the top ten. There are many counts of this clonotype. V dropped 2 bases and J dropped 10; count of bases not matched to a gene: 8. The CDR3 is made up of 15 amino acids. Per germline, CDR1 SGHRS and CDR2 YFSETQ.

The V call is TRBV5-1, the J call TRBJ2-1; TRBD2 matches at 11 bases. Sequencing input: blood. The sequence was obtained from a young man with Graves' hyperthyroidism. DNA of the CDR3: TGCGCCAGCAGCTTAGGGAGAACTAGCGGGGGAGAGCAGTTCTTC. Translation gives CASSLGRTSGGEQFF.